The following is a T cell receptor beta chain sequence with its context. The sample originates from a study of cytomegalovirus exposure and HLA in healthy donors. In the PCR, 60 Vbeta and 13 Jbeta primers were used. This table comes from immunoSEQ multiplex PCR, and its TCRdb copy is limited to in-frame clones, with some not included. The data show 190,000 or so clones, approximately 78% seen once. Germline V CDR1 and CDR2: SGHNT, YYREEE (reference sequence). After removal of 4 bases from V and 1 base from J, the junction contained 6 bases not matched to a gene. The CDR3 contains 16 residues. Sequencing was carried out using PBMCs. V is TRBV5-4 and J is TRBJ2-3, with 10 nucleotides matching TRBD2. The sequence was obtained from a woman aged 45-65 years in good health and CMV-seropositive. The CDR3 nucleotides are TGTGCCAGCAGCCGATTCACTAGCGGGGGCACAGATACGCAGTATTTT. Protein: CASSRFTSGGTDTQYF.